This passage covers 11 T cell receptor beta chains from one sample sequenced in a study of Graves' ophthalmopathy and Graves' hyperthyroidism. The study amplified TCR beta CDR3 regions using RNA transcripts. The authors performed first-round RT-PCR with HTBI primers and then a second-round multiplex PCR. TCRdb re-derived calls from the multiplex PCR reads in MiXCR, one entry per CDR3 protein. The data show about 370,000 distinct CDR3 sequences, roughly 15% seen once. The sample consisted of peripheral blood. These receptors all come from an adult woman with stable Graves' hyperthyroidism.

This clonotype was seen repeatedly, ten times or more. The chain combines TRBV28 with TRBJ1-5; D unresolved. V lost 6 bases and J 15 bases, leaving 12 bases between the germline ends. Germline loops: CDR1 MDHEN, CDR2 SYDVKM. This CDR3 contains 10 residues. The CDR3 reads CASRRREGHF. CDR3 nucleotide sequence: TGTGCCAGCAGGCGGAGGGAAGGGCATTTT.

This clonotype has ten or more counts. This sequence joins TRBV7-2 and TRBJ2-5; 7 bases match TRBD2. The V gene end was trimmed by 1 base and the J gene end by 5 bases; junction bases not matched to a gene: 7. Looked up from germline, CDR1 is SGHTA and CDR2 is FQGNSA. The CDR3 has 15 amino acids. The CDR3, as DNA: TGTGCCAGCAGCTTAGATAGGGTGGGAGGGGAGACCCAGTACTTC. Residues: CASSLDRVGGETQYF.

Many counts were recorded for this clonotype. The chain links TRBV28 to TRBJ2-5; 12 bases agree with TRBD2. Per the germline V gene, CDR1 is MDHEN and CDR2 is SYDVKM. J gave up 5 bases and V 6 bases, and 7 bases lay outside the gene matches. The CDR3 is made up of 15 amino acids. This CDR3 reads CASRRGTSGHETQYF. The CDR3 region has the DNA TGTGCCAGCAGACGTGGGACTAGCGGGCACGAGACCCAGTACTTC.

This clonotype showed up many times. The chain combines TRBV20-1 with TRBJ2-5; the D gene is possibly TRBD2 (5 bases). This CDR3 contains 12 residues. The ends were cut back, 5 bases at V and 5 bases at J, with 12 bases in the middle. The V gene's germline CDR1 is DFQATT and CDR2 SNEGSKA (reference sequence). The CDR3 loop is CSAPITGETQYF. The CDR3 DNA reads TGCAGTGCTCCCATTACGGGGGAGACCCAGTACTTC.

The sample holds many counts of this clonotype. The chain uses TRBV12-3 or TRBV12-4 and TRBJ2-5, with unresolved D. The germline V and J ends were trimmed by 6 bases and 4 bases, with 6 bases remaining between them. The CDR3 totals 11 residues. CDR3 nucleotides: TGTGCCAGCAGCCGGCGAGAGACCCAGTACTTC. The encoded protein is CASSRRETQYF.

This clonotype was counted ten times or more. The chain joins TRBV6-2 or TRBV6-3 to TRBJ1-2; 7 nucleotides agree with TRBD1. Per the germline V gene, CDR1 is MNHEY and CDR2 is SVGEGT. CDR3 length: 14 amino acids. V gave up 4 bases and J gave up 6 bases; unmatched junction bases: 8. CDR3 nucleotide sequence: TGTGCCAGCAGTTTACTCTCGGGACAGCATGGCTACACCTTC. Residues: CASSLLSGQHGYTF.

This clonotype has at least ten counts. The chain links TRBV7-2 to TRBJ2-4, with D uncertain. Germline V gene sequence: CDR1 SGHTA, CDR2 FQGNSA. The CDR3 loop spans 14 amino acids. With 7 bases removed from V and 2 bases from J, the gap between germline ends came to 12 bases. CDR3 nucleotides: TGTGCCAGCACCCCCACCGCATCCAAAAACATTCAGTACTTC. It encodes CASTPTASKNIQYF. The variable domain in full, with the rest retrieved from reference TRBV7-2 and TRBJ2-4, is GAGVSQSPSNKVTEKGKDVELRCDPISGHTALYWYRQSLGQGLEFLIYFQGNSAPDKSGLPSDRFSAERTGGSVSTLTIQRTQQEDSAVYLCASTPTASKNIQYFGAGTRLSVL.

There are a few counts of this clonotype. The rearrangement links TRBV29-1 to TRBJ2-7; TRBD2 might be the D (5 bases). V gave up 6 bases and J gave up 2 bases, with 11 bases separating them. The CDR3 runs 12 residues. Germline V gives CDR1 SQVTM, CDR2 ANQGSEA. The CDR3 DNA reads TGCAGCGTCCGGGGTAGAACCTACGAGCAGTACTTC. Encoded protein: CSVRGRTYEQYF.

At least ten counts were recorded for this clonotype. The chain joins TRBV20-1 to TRBJ1-1, with D unresolved. The germline CDR1 and CDR2 sequences are DFQATT and SNEGSKA (reference sequence). This CDR3 region has 10 residues. V was shortened by 6 bases and J by 5 bases, with 7 bases between the two germline ends. CDR3 amino acids: CSAPRTEAFF. In DNA, the CDR3 is TGCAGTGCACCCAGAACTGAAGCTTTCTTT.

This clonotype has ten or more counts. The CDR3 spells CATSRDRGSSSYEQYF. The CDR3 nucleotides are TGTGCCACCAGCAGAGATCGCGGGAGTAGTTCCTACGAGCAGTACTTC. The chain joins TRBV15 to TRBJ2-7; 7 nucleotides align to TRBD2. V gave up 0 bases and J gave up 1 base; unmatched junction bases: 6. This CDR3 region has 16 residues. CDR1 is LNHNV, CDR2 YYDKDF, per germline (reference sequence).

Many counts were recorded for this clonotype. V usage is TRBV28 and J usage is TRBJ2-7; TRBD2 agrees at 7 bases. Germline loops: CDR1 MDHEN, CDR2 SYDVKM. V lost 3 bases, J lost 0 bases, and 8 bases stayed unmatched. The CDR3 is 16 residues long. The CDR3 DNA sequence: TGTGCCAGCAGTTTGACTAGCTACTCCGCCTCCTACGAGCAGTACTTC. This sequence encodes CASSLTSYSASYEQYF. Based on the CDR3 plus reference TRBV28 and TRBJ2-7, the full variable domain is DVKVTQSSRYLVKRTGEKVFLECVQDMDHENMFWYRQDPGLGLRLIYFSYDVKMKEKGDIPEGYSVSREKKERFSLILESASTNQTSMYLCASSLTSYSASYEQYFGPGTRLTVT.